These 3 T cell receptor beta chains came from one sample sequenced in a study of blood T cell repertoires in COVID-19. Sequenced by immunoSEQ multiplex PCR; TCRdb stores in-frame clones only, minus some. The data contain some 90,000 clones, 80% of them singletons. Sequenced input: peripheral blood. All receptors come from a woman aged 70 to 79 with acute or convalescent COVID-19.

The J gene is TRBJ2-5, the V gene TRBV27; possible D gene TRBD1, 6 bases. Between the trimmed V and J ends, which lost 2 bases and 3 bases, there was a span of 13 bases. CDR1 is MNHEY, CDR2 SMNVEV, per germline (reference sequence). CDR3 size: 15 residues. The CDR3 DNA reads TGTGCCAGCAGTTTAATTAGGGGGTTCGAAGAGACCCAGTACTTC. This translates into CASSLIRGFEETQYF.

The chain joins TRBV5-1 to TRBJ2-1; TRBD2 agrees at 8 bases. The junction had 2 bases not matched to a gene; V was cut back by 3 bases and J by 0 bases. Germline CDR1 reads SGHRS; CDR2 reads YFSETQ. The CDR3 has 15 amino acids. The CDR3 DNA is TGCGCCAGCAGCTCGAGCGGGAGCTCCTACAATGAGCAGTTCTTC. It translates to CASSSSGSSYNEQFF. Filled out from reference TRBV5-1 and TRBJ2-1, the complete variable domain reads KAGVTQTPRYLIKTRGQQVTLSCSPISGHRSVSWYQQTPGQGLQFLFEYFSETQRNKGNFPGRFSGRQFSNSRSEMNVSTLELGDSALYLCASSSSGSSYNEQFFGPGTRLTVL.

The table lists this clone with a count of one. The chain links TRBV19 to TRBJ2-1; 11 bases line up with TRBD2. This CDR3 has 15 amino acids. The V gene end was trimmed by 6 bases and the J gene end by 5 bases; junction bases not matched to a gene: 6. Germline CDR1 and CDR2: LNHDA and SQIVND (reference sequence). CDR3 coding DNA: TGTGCCAGTAGCCGGCTAGCGGGAGGCGACAATGAGCAGTTCTTC. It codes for CASSRLAGGDNEQFF. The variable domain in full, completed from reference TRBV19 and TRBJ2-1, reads DGGITQSPKYLFRKEGQNVTLSCEQNLNHDAMYWYRQDPGQGLRLIYYSQIVNDFQKGDIAEGYSVSREKKESFPLTVTSAQKNPTAFYLCASSRLAGGDNEQFFGPGTRLTVL.